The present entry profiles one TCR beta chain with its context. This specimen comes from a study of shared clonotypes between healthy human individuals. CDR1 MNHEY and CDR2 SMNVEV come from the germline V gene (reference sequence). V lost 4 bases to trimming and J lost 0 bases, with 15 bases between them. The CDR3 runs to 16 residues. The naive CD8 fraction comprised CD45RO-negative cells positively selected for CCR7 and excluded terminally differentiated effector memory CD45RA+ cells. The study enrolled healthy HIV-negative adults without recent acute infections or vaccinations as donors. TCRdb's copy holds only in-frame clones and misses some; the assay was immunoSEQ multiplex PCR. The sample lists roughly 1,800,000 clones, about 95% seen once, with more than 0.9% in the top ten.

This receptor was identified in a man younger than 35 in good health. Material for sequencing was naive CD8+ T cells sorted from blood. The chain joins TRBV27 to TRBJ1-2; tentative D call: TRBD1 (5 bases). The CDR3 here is CASSYSAGEANYGYTF. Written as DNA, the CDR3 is TGTGCCAGCAGTTACTCAGCGGGGGAAGCTAACTATGGCTACACCTTC.